The clone carrying this T cell receptor (beta chain) was counted many times. The data belong to a study of molecular identifiers for immune sequencing clone quantification. Sorting was used to obtain naive CD8 T cells (CD8+CD4-CCR7+CD45RA+). The CDR3 contains 10 residues. Germline CDR1 and CDR2: GTSNPN and SVGIG (reference sequence). Trimming pared 8 bases from V and 5 bases from J, leaving 10 bases between. Bulk TCR libraries were made with methods that had been previously described and with listed TCR primers. TCRdb reanalysed the PCR reads using MiXCR and keeps one entry per CDR3 protein. Of some 320,000 distinct CDR3 sequences listed, over 20% are singletons.

The rearrangement links TRBV30 to TRBJ2-7; D not resolved. This clonotype originated in a human donor in good health. Some libraries in this study had Jurkat cell RNA spiked in. Input material: naive CD8+ T cells from blood, with Jurkat cell RNA spiked in. Subset of the sample: FACS-sorted CD8+CD4-CCR7+CD45RA+ naive T cells. CDR3 region: CAGDFHEQYF. The CDR3 nucleotides read TGTGCCGGGGATTTCCACGAGCAGTACTTC.